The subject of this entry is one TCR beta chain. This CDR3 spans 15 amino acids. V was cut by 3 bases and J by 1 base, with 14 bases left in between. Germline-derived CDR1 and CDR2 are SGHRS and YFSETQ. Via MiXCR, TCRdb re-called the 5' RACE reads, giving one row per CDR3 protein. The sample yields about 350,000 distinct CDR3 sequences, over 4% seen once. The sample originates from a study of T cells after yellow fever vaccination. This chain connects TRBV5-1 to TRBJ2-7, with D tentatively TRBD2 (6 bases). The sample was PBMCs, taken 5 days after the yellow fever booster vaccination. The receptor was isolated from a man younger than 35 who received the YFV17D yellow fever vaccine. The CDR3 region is CASSWLRDSSYEQYF. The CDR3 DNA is TGCGCCAGCAGCTGGCTCCGGGACTCATCCTACGAGCAGTACTTC.